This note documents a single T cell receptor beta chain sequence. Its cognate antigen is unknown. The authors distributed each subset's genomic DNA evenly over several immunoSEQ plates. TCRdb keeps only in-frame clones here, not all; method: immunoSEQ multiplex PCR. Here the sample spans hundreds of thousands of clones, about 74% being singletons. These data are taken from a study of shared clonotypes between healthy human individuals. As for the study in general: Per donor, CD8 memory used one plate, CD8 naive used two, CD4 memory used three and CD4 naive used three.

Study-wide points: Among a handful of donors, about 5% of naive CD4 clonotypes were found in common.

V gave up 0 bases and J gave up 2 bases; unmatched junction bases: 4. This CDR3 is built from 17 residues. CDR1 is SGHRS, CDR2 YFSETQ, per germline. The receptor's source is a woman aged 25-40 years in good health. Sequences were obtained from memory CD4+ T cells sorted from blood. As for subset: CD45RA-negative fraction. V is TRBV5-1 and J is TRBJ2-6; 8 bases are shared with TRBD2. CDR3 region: CASSLAAGETGANVLTF. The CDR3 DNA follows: TGCGCCAGCAGCTTGGCAGCGGGAGAAACTGGGGCCAACGTCCTGACTTTC.